One sample yielded the 4 T cell receptor beta chains listed below, sequenced in a study of shared clonotypes between healthy human individuals. CD45RO-negative CD8 cells positively selected for CCR7 made up the naive population, which excluded terminally differentiated effector memory CD45RA+ cells. The method was immunoSEQ multiplex PCR; TCRdb's version includes in-frame clones alone and lacks a portion of them. The data show about 2.1 million clones, with around 95% seen just once and 1.5% to 2% held by the top ten. Sequencing input: naive CD8+ T cells from PBMCs. The receptors here all came from a young man in good health. Some clones in this sample may be carry-over from other donors' samples.

The V and J genes are TRBV11-2 and TRBJ2-1; 16 positions match TRBD2. V trimming: 5 bases; J trimming: 1 base; junction bases outside the gene matches: 5. The CDR3 extends over 18 amino acids. Germline CDR1 and CDR2: SGHAT and FQNNGV. CDR3 coding DNA: TGTGCCAGCAGCGTGGGACTAGCGGGAGGGGGGTCCTACAATGAGCAGTTCTTC. Protein sequence: CASSVGLAGGGSYNEQFF.

The chain carries TRBV6-6 and TRBJ1-2; D is possibly TRBD1 (6 bases). Trimming removed 5 bases from V and 8 bases from J, with 18 bases in between. This CDR3 contains 14 residues. CDR1 is MNHNY, CDR2 SVGAGI, per germline (reference sequence). The CDR3 here is CASSHRDIRGGYTF. DNA for the CDR3: TGTGCCAGCAGTCACAGGGACATTCGTGGCGGCTACACCTTC.

This clone is a singleton in its sample. The J gene is TRBJ2-7, the V gene TRBV28; TRBD1 agrees at 7 bases. CDR3 size: 15 residues. V trimming: 6 bases; J trimming: 4 bases; junction bases outside the gene matches: 12. Germline CDR1 and CDR2: MDHEN and SYDVKM. CDR3 bases: TGTGCCAGCAGCCCCAGCATGACAGGGTGGTACGAGCAGTACTTC. This encodes CASSPSMTGWYEQYF.

V gene TRBV5-6 combines with J gene TRBJ1-2; D is uncertain. The germline CDR1 and CDR2 sequences are SGHDT and YYEEEE. The CDR3 length is 12 residues. Trimming took off 5 bases at V and 4 bases at J, with 9 bases between the two ends. CDR3 region: CASSGVVYGYTF. The CDR3 DNA sequence: TGTGCCAGCAGTGGTGTCGTCTATGGCTACACCTTC.